A selection of T cell receptor beta chains follows, all from one sample in a study of shared clonotypes between healthy human individuals. The protocol was immunoSEQ multiplex PCR, while the TCRdb copy is restricted to in-frame clones and leaves out a portion. The data contain approximately 2.1 million clones, more than 80% of them seen just once; the ten biggest clones take up 0.35% to 0.45%. The sequenced sample consisted of naive CD4+ T cells from PBMCs. The receptor set was obtained from a man younger than 35 in good health. Some clones in this sample may be carry-over from other donors' samples. Each CDR3 is given with its conserved first and last residue. The D gene is left open where the match is weak. The size of a clone is reported for some rows only, either as once, few or many, or as a class for expanded clones.

TRBV7-7	TRBD1	TRBJ2-2	NA	TGTGCCAGCAGCGCCTTACAGGGGGCGCTGAACACCGGGGAGCTGTTTTTT	CASSALQGALNTGELFF
TRBV30	NA	TRBJ1-5	few	TGTGCCTGGAGTGTAGACCGAAATCAGCCCCAGCATTTT	CAWSVDRNQPQHF
TRBV11-2	NA	TRBJ1-1	NA	TGTGCCAGCAGCTTAGTGGACACTGAAGCTTTCTTT	CASSLVDTEAFF
TRBV7-9	NA	TRBJ2-1	NA	TGTGCCAGCAGCTGGAGACAGGACAATGAGCAGTTCTTC	CASSWRQDNEQFF
TRBV4-3	NA	TRBJ2-7	once	TGCGCCAGCAGCCAAGCGAGGCATGCTAACGAGCAGTACTTC	CASSQARHANEQYF
TRBV19	TRBD1	TRBJ1-2	NA	TGTGCCAGTTCAAACAGGGGGGGGACTCCCTATGGCTACACCTTC	CASSNRGGTPYGYTF
TRBV28	TRBD1	TRBJ1-5	NA	TGTGCCAGCAATCCCTCCGGACAGGGTCGTAATCAGCCCCAGCATTTT	CASNPSGQGRNQPQHF
TRBV7-8	TRBD2	TRBJ2-4	NA	TGTGCCAGCAGCATCAAACCGGGACTAGCAGATCTAGCCAAAAACATTCAGTACTTC	CASSIKPGLADLAKNIQYF
TRBV7-2	NA	TRBJ1-4	NA	TGTGCCAGCAGCTTAACTAGGACACAACAAAATGAAAAACTGTTTTTT	CASSLTRTQQNEKLFF
TRBV2	TRBD1	TRBJ2-1	NA	TGTGCCAGCAGCACCAAGCTGACAGGGATACGGCAGTTCTTC	CASSTKLTGIRQFF
TRBV6-5	TRBD1	TRBJ2-1	NA	TGTGCCAGCAGTCTCGGACAGGGGCGCCGAGATGAGCAGTTCTTC	CASSLGQGRRDEQFF
TRBV28	TRBD1	TRBJ1-1	NA	TGTGCCAGCAGGATCCCGGGACAGCCGAACACTGAAGCTTTCTTT	CASRIPGQPNTEAFF
TRBV5-1	TRBD2	TRBJ2-1	NA	TGCGCCAGCAGCAAGGGGACTAGCACTTACAATGAGCAGTTCTTC	CASSKGTSTYNEQFF
TRBV30	NA	TRBJ1-5	NA	TGTGCCTGGAGTGTATACAATCAGCCCCAGCATTTT	CAWSVYNQPQHF
TRBV5-1	TRBD2	TRBJ2-1	NA	TGCGCCAGCAGCTTGGCGCCTAGCGGCTACAATGAGCAGTTCTTC	CASSLAPSGYNEQFF
TRBV2	TRBD2	TRBJ2-7	NA	TGTGCCAGCAGTGACTCTAGCGGGAGGATCTACGAGCAGTACTTC	CASSDSSGRIYEQYF
TRBV9	NA	TRBJ1-3	NA	TGTGCCAGCAGCGTAGGGGCAGGCCGATCCGGAAACACCATATATTTT	CASSVGAGRSGNTIYF
TRBV6-5	NA	TRBJ2-3	NA	TGTGCCAGCAACAAACGGGGCACAGATACGCAGTATTTT	CASNKRGTDTQYF
TRBV4-1	TRBD1	TRBJ2-3	NA	TGCGCCAGCAGCCTCTCCGGGACAGGGTTATATACGCAGTATTTT	CASSLSGTGLYTQYF
TRBV19	TRBD1	TRBJ1-2	NA	TGTGCCAGTAGTAATCCGGGACAGGGAAACTATGGCTACACCTTC	CASSNPGQGNYGYTF
TRBV27	NA	TRBJ1-4	NA	TGTGCCAGCAGTATCGTGGGCGTCCCGGATGAAAAACTGTTTTTT	CASSIVGVPDEKLFF
TRBV11-3	TRBD2	TRBJ2-5	NA	TGTGCCAGCAGCTTAGCGGGAGGGCCTCAAGAGACCCAGTACTTC	CASSLAGGPQETQYF
TRBV7-2	TRBD1	TRBJ2-2	NA	TGTGCCAGCAGCTCGGGACAGGTTAACACCGGGGAGCTGTTTTTT	CASSSGQVNTGELFF
TRBV5-1	TRBD1	TRBJ1-2	NA	TGCGCCAGCAGCAGGGGACAGGGGAACTATGGCTACACCTTC	CASSRGQGNYGYTF
TRBV9	TRBD1	TRBJ1-5	NA	TGTGCCAGCAGCGCAGACAGGGGAAATCAGCCCCAGCATTTT	CASSADRGNQPQHF
TRBV25-1	NA	TRBJ1-5	NA	TGTGCCAGCAGTGAGGACGTGTATCAGCCCCAGCATTTT	CASSEDVYQPQHF
TRBV4-1	TRBD2	TRBJ2-7	NA	TGCGCCAGCAGCCAAGTCTACAGCGGGAGATCCTACGAGCAGTACTTC	CASSQVYSGRSYEQYF
TRBV2	NA	TRBJ2-5	NA	TGTGCCAGCAGGCAGGGCGGCTCTAAAGAGACCCAGTACTTC	CASRQGGSKETQYF
TRBV18	NA	TRBJ1-1	NA	TGTGCCAGCTCACTGGCAGGGACCGAAGCTTTCTTT	CASSLAGTEAFF
TRBV10-3	NA	TRBJ2-7	NA	TGTGCCATCAGTGAGTCCCCCGAGGGTGAGCAGTACTTC	CAISESPEGEQYF
TRBV7-8	NA	TRBJ1-1	NA	TGTGCCAGCAGCTTAGCGGATACCTTAGCAGCTTTCTTT	CASSLADTLAAFF
TRBV5-1	TRBD1	TRBJ1-1	NA	TGCGCCAGCAGCTCAGAAGGGGGCGGGAGCACTGAAGCTTTCTTT	CASSSEGGGSTEAFF
TRBV11-2	NA	TRBJ2-3	once	TGTGCCAGCAGCCTAATCAGGGGTGCTAGCACAGATACGCAGTATTTT	CASSLIRGASTDTQYF
TRBV7-6	NA	TRBJ2-7	NA	TGTGCCAGCAGCTCAGCGGTGACTTACGAGCAGTACTTC	CASSSAVTYEQYF
TRBV28	NA	TRBJ1-1	NA	TGTGCCAGCTCGTCCGGGGGCGCGAACACTGAAGCTTTCTTT	CASSSGGANTEAFF
TRBV20-1	NA	TRBJ2-2	NA	TGCAGTGCCTGGAACACCGGGGAGCTGTTTTTT	CSAWNTGELFF
TRBV9	NA	TRBJ2-2	NA	TGTGCCAGCAGCGTACTAGCGTCAGGGGGCACCGGGGAGCTGTTTTTT	CASSVLASGGTGELFF
TRBV30	NA	TRBJ1-4	NA	TGTGCCTGGACCAGTGGAGGTCAAAATGAAAAACTGTTTTTT	CAWTSGGQNEKLFF
TRBV5-4	NA	TRBJ2-5	NA	TGTGCCAGCAGCCCCGGGACTCTCCAAGAGACCCAGTACTTC	CASSPGTLQETQYF
TRBV6-1	NA	TRBJ1-4	NA	TGTGCCAGCAGTGAAGTAGTCGAAAAACTGTTTTTT	CASSEVVEKLFF
TRBV5-4	NA	TRBJ2-2	NA	TGTGCCAGCAGCCCCCCCCGGTTCAGCACCGGGGAGCTGTTTTTT	CASSPPRFSTGELFF
TRBV5-1	TRBD1	TRBJ1-4	NA	TGCGCCAGCAGCAAGAGCGGCAGGGGGAAGCTAAGTGAAAAACTGTTTTTT	CASSKSGRGKLSEKLFF
TRBV5-1	TRBD1	TRBJ2-1	NA	TGCGCCAGCAGCTTGGCCAGGGGGCGGGCGGATGAGCAGTTCTTC	CASSLARGRADEQFF